This note documents a single T cell receptor beta chain sequence. This clonotype has just a few counts. Its target antigen remains unknown. Qualities for individual bases were not recorded, and no much larger clone is one base off. Donors were under 40 systemically healthy Caucasian individuals from Russia aged about 6 to 100 years. Each donor gave around 9.8 milliliters of peripheral blood, collected into EDTA-treated Vacutainer tubes. Ficoll-Paque density-gradient centrifugation was used to isolate PBMCs, with at least 6.5 million obtained per sample. Trizol reagent was used to extract total RNA from PBMCs, with at least 6 micrograms per sample. The percentages of naive CD45RAhigh/CD27high T cells were determined by flow cytometry on a PBMC aliquot from every donor. The library was prepared using 5' RACE. A second PCR of roughly 6 to 11 cycles was run with a J-beta primer mix and a sample-barcoded 5' primer. Each TCR beta cDNA molecule received a unique molecular identifier from a template-switch 5' adaptor carrying 12 random nucleotides. Each sample yielded at least 2.5 million CDR3-containing paired-end reads. The Mint cDNA synthesis kit, primed by a TRBC-specific oligonucleotide, was used to synthesize first-strand cDNA from all RNA. Following uracil-DNA glycosylase treatment, a first 18-cycle PCR with universal primers M1SS and BC2_uni_R was performed on all cDNA. The paper's processing steps were these. Each sample was normalized by randomly selecting 1 million high-quality reads, each carrying a distinct molecular identifier. Instead of being binned into consensus sequences, reads with shared molecular identifiers were discarded. CDR3 identification, clonotype clustering and error correction used MiTCR with a Q25 quality threshold and the strictest error-elimination algorithm. Lower-bound total TCR beta diversity was estimated with a nonparametric unseen species model using Euler transformation. TCRdb handled the public reads itself, with Q25 trimming in fastp and clone calling in MiXCR, and kept productive beta chains. Rows merge per CDR3 protein into single entries with the most common DNA and genes. These V and J calls rely on TCRdb rather than the paper's analysis. A total of 1.8 million or so distinct CDR3 sequences appear in this sample, around 40% of them only once. The ten largest account for more than 20% of the sample.

This record belongs to a study of blood T cells in healthy people across ages (dated by TCRdb to the mid-2010s). The study in broad terms: In model experiments, template switching captured roughly one uniquely barcoded TCR beta cDNA molecule for every two T cells. Age-related changes in TCR beta repertoire diversity were measured in the study by deep sequencing normalized with unique cDNA molecular identifiers. Donors were grouped into four age groups: young (average approximately 16 years), middle-aged (less than 40), aged (around 60) and long-lived (just over 80). Donors of different ages were randomly distributed across sequencing lanes to avoid experimental bias. For two donors (one aged 18 to 29 and one aged 80 or older), the study analyzed two additional independent replicas of 1 million unique cDNA reads from the same blood draw.

General findings and caveats noted by the study authors: As age increased, observed TCR beta diversity per million T cells dropped in a roughly linear way, and a significant reduction was already evident by age roughly 40. The percentage of naive T cells measured by flow cytometry correlated strongly with observed TCR beta diversity. Compared with the aged group, the long-lived group had more naive CD4+ T cells, fewer expanded clones and increased TCR diversity, a pattern suggesting age selection. Since profiling was done on bulk unsorted PBMCs, naive and antigen-experienced compartments could not be conclusively compared. Estimates of total diversity based on one million sequenced T cells were regarded as lower bounds and as underestimates. The CMV infection status of donors was not known, potentially confounding age-related changes in expanded clonotypes.

From the cysteine through the phenylalanine, the CDR3 covers 14 amino acids. The retained sequence is limited to the CDR3, 42 bases, with the frame set at the first base. Sequences MNHEY (CDR1) and SVGEGT (CDR2) are obtained from the germline V gene. The germline ends are 13 bases apart after V is trimmed by 0 bases and J by 10 bases. The V and J genes are TRBV6-2 or TRBV6-3 and TRBJ2-1; the D gene identity is not certain. Sequencing was done on a sample of blood. The TCR sequence derives from a human donor in good health. Read as DNA, the sequence is TGTGCCAGCAGTTACTCTCTTGTGTCGGTCGAGCAGTTCTTC. Its translation is CASSYSLVSVEQFF.